The following is a T cell receptor (beta chain) sequence with its context. The blood sample was taken during the colonoscopy visit. The data were taken from a study of pediatric ulcerative colitis. V was trimmed by 6 bases and J by 8 bases, leaving 16 bases between them. The CDR3 contains 13 residues. Per germline, CDR1 WNHNN and CDR2 SYGVQD (reference sequence). Samples were sequenced at Survey level, maximum 500,000 reads. Sequencing used immunoSEQ multiplex PCR; TCRdb keeps in-frame clones, though not all of them. The repertoire holds about 64,000 clones, about 86% seen once, with roughly 3% in the top ten.

The chain carries TRBV10-1 and TRBJ1-1; TRBD1 is a possible D gene (6 bases). Sequencing used blood. The receptor was derived from a boy aged 10-17 years with severe ulcerative colitis. CDR3 residues: CASRDSTEGEAFF. The CDR3 DNA follows: TGCGCCAGCAGGGACAGCACCGAAGGGGAAGCTTTCTTT.